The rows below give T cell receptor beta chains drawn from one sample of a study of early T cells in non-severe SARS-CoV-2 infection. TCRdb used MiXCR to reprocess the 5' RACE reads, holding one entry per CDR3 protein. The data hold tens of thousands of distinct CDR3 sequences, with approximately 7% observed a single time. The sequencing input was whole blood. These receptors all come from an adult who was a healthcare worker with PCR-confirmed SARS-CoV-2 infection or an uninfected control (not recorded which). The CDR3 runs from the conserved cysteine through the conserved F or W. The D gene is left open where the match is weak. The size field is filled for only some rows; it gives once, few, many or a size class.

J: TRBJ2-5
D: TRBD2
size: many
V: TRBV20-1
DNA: TGCAGTGCTAGAGAGGGCGGGAGGGCCCTAGGGACCCAGTACTTC
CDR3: CSAREGGRALGTQYF

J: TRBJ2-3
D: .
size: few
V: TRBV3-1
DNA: TGTGCCAGCAGCCAAGAGATCGGGGCAGATACGCAGTATTTT
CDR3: CASSQEIGADTQYF

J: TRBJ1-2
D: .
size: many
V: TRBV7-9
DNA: TGTGCCAGCAGCTTAGCCCTCCAGGGACACTATGGCTACACCTTC
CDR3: CASSLALQGHYGYTF

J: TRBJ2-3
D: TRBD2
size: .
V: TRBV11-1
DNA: TGTGCCAGCAGCTTCGGACTAGCGGCCGGCACAGATACGCAGTATTTT
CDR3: CASSFGLAAGTDTQYF

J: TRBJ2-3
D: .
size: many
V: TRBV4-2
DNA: TGTGCCAGCAGCCAAGATCTCGACAGCACAGATACGCAGTATTTT
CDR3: CASSQDLDSTDTQYF

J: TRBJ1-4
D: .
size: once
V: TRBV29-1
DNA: TGCAGCGTTGTAGGGGGGGATGAAAAACTGTTTTTT
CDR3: CSVVGGDEKLFF

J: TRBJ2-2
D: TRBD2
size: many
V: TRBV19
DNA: TGTGCCAGTAGTATAGATCGTGGTAGCGGGAGACAGGCCGGGGAGCTGTTTTTT
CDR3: CASSIDRGSGRQAGELFF

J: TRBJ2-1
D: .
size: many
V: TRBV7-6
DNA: TGTGCCAGCAGCTCCGGGGGAGGCGGACCCTACAATGAGCAGTTCTTC
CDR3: CASSSGGGGPYNEQFF

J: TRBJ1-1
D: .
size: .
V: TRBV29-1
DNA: TGCAGCCCCCGTGGGGACCAGATGAACACTGAAGCTTTCTTT
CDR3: CSPRGDQMNTEAFF

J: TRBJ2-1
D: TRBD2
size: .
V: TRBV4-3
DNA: TGCGCCAGCAGCCAAGAGGGAGGGCGGCCACAGAATTTCTTC
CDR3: CASSQEGGRPQNFF

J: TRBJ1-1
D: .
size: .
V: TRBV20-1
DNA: TGCAGTGCTAGCAGGATGTTGGACACTGAAGCTTTCTTT
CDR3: CSASRMLDTEAFF

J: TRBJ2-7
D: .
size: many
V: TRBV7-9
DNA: TGTGCCAGCAGCCTGTCCTACGAGCAGTACTTC
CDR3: CASSLSYEQYF

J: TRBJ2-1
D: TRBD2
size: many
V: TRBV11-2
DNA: TGTGCCAGCAGCTTAGGGGATAGCGGGGCGCATGAGTTCTTC
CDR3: CASSLGDSGAHEFF

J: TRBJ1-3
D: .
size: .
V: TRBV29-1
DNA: TGCAGCATCCTGTCAGGCCACTCTGGAAACACCATATATTTT
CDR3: CSILSGHSGNTIYF

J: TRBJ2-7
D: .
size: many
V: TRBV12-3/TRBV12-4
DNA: TGTGTCAGCAGTATTAATCTCCCTCCTTCCTACGAGCAGTACTTC
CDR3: CVSSINLPPSYEQYF

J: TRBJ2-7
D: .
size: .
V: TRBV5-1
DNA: TGCGCCAGCAGCTTCGGACAGGACGGGGGCGAGCAGTACTTC
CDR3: CASSFGQDGGEQYF

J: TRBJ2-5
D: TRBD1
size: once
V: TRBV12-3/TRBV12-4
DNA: TGTGCCAGCAGTTCCGCCCTCCCGGGACAGGGCGAGGAGACCCAGTACTTC
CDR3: CASSSALPGQGEETQYF

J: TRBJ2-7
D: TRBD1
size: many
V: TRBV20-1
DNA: TGCAGTGCTAGAGATTATCGGACAGGGGGCCTTTTGAGCTCCTACGAGCAGTACTTC
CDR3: CSARDYRTGGLLSSYEQYF

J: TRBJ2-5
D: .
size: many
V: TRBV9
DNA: TGTGCCAGCAGCGTAGAAAGGTCCCAAGAGACCCAGTACTTC
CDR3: CASSVERSQETQYF

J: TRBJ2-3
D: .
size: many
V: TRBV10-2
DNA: TGCGCCAGCAGTTTACGGAGGAATACGCAGTATTTT
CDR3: CASSLRRNTQYF

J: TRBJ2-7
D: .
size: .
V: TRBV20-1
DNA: TGCAGTGGAACCAAACAGGTTTCCTACGAGCAGTACTTC
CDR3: CSGTKQVSYEQYF

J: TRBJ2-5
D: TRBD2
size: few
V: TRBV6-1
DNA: TGTGCCACCGCCGGGCTAGCGGGTCAAGAGACCCAGTACTTC
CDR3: CATAGLAGQETQYF

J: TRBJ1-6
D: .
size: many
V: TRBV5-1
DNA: TGCGCCAGCAGTCCGGGTGAGGGATCACCCCTCCACTTT
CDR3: CASSPGEGSPLHF

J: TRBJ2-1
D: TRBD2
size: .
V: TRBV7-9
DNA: TGTGCCAGCAGCTTAGGAATAACGCTAGCGGGGGACAATGAGCAGTTCTTC
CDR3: CASSLGITLAGDNEQFF

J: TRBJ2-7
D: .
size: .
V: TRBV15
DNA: TGTGCCACCAAACAGGGGACGGAGGGCGAGCAGTACTTC
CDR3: CATKQGTEGEQYF

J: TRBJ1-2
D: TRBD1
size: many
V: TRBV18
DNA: TGTGCCAGCTCACCACAGGACAGGGGTCCGACCATTAACTATGGCTACACCTTC
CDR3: CASSPQDRGPTINYGYTF

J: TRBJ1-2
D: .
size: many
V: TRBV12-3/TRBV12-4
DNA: TGTGCCAGCAGTTTGGACCCGTCCTATGGCTACACCTTC
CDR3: CASSLDPSYGYTF

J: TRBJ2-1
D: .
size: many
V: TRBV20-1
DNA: TGCAGTGCTCTCCTAGATCGCTCCTACAATGAGCAGTTCTTC
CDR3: CSALLDRSYNEQFF

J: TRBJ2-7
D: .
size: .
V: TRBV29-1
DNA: TGCAGCGTTGTCCACAGCTACGAGCAGTACTTC
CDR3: CSVVHSYEQYF

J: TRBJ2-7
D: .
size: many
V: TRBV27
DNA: TGTGCCAGCAGCCCTACAGCAGGGTACGCTAGCGAGCAGTACTTC
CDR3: CASSPTAGYASEQYF

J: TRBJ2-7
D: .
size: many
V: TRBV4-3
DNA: TGCGCCAGCAGCCAAGAAGGCCCGGGGGAGCAGTACTTC
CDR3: CASSQEGPGEQYF

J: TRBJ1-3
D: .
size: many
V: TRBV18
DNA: TGTGCCAGCTCACCAGGACAGACCTTATCTGGAAACACCATATATTTT
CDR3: CASSPGQTLSGNTIYF

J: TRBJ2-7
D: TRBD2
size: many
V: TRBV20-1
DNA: TGCAGTGCCCCCGGAGGGACTAGCGAGCTCGAGCAGTACTTC
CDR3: CSAPGGTSELEQYF

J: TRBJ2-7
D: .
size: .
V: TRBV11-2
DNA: TGTGCCAGCAGCTTAGGGTCTCCATCCTACGAGCAGTACTTC
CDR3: CASSLGSPSYEQYF

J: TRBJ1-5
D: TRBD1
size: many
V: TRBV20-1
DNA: TGCAGTGCACCCTCCGCGGGACAGGGGGCAGGCAATCAGCCCCAGCATTTT
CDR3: CSAPSAGQGAGNQPQHF

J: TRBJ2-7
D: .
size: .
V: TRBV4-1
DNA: TGCGCCAGCAGTCAAACTCAGGGCAGCTCCTACGAGCAGTACTTC
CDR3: CASSQTQGSSYEQYF

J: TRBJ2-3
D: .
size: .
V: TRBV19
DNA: TGTGCCAGTACCCCCGGAGGAGTAGTAAGGCTCACAGATACGCAGTATTTT
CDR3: CASTPGGVVRLTDTQYF

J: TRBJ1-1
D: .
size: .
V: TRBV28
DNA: TGTGCCAGCAGTCCTCACGGACAGACAGACATGAACACTGAAGCTTTCTTT
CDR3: CASSPHGQTDMNTEAFF

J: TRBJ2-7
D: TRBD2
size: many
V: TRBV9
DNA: TGTGCCAGCGGGGGGACTAGCGGGAATGAGCAGTACTTC
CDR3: CASGGTSGNEQYF